This section outlines one T cell receptor beta chain sequence together with its context. The antigen is undetermined. Gene names and germline refer to mouse. Read coverage stops 1 residue before the CDR3 terminus; the germline J gene supplies the remainder. This record comes from a study of tissue T cells after allogeneic stem cell transplantation. Study-level findings and limits: Alloreactivity or antigen specificity of tissue TCRs was not determined; some clones might be host cells. Shared clones across patients were few; motif clustering revealed tissue-specific shared signatures. Anatomically similar tissues had similar TCR repertoires within each patient. In patients and mice, blood and spleen missed much of tissue repertoire.

CDR3 size: 14 residues. CDR1 FNHDT and CDR2 SITEND come from the germline V gene (reference sequence). J lost 2 bases, V lost 5 bases, and 5 bases had no gene match. Generated by immunoSEQ multiplex PCR, the TCRdb table keeps only in-frame clones and is missing some. In the table there are around 50,000 clones, about three quarters of which are singletons. Sequenced input: sorted cells pooled from one or two spleens. The chain links TRBV19 to TRBJ2-3; 7 bases line up with TRBD1. The clonotype comes from a pool of C57BL/6 mice in good health. The CDR3 spells CASSDTGAAETLYF. The sequenced CDR3 bases are TGTGCCAGCAGCGATACAGGGGCTGCAGAAACGCTGTAT.